Included here is one T cell receptor (beta chain) sequence, with context. This sample was included in a study of blood T cell repertoires in COVID-19. Authors' processing steps: Amplification of reference gene primers provided the estimated nucleated cell counts. This table comes from immunoSEQ multiplex PCR, and its TCRdb copy is limited to in-frame clones, with some not included. Clone size and the V and J calls come from that table; the DNA yielded D and trimming. The top ten clones hold 1.5% to 2% of a sample with approximately 90,000 clones, about nine tenths of them seen once. There are 16 residues in the CDR3. V gave up 5 bases and J gave up 5 bases; unmatched junction bases: 10. Germline loops: CDR1 SGHNT, CDR2 YENEEA.

The source of this sequence is a man aged 55 to 69 with acute or convalescent COVID-19. J is TRBJ2-2 and V is TRBV11-3; TRBD2 aligns across 8 bases. Sequenced input: peripheral blood. The CDR3 loop is CASSVSGLGGTGELFF. The CDR3 DNA reads as TGTGCCAGCAGCGTATCGGGACTAGGCGGGACCGGGGAGCTGTTTTTT.